This T cell receptor beta chain comes out of a study of naive and memory T cell subsets. General observations from the study: Over 95% of naive TCR sequences appeared only once after error correction, unlike memory subsets.

CD4+ T cell IFNgamma after overnight CMV lysate exposure gave donor CMV status. Cells stained for CD3, CD4, CD8, CD45RA, CD27 and viability were sorted into four CD45RA/CD27 subsets. Both TRBC1 and TRBC2 were covered by a beta constant-region primer of two equimolar oligonucleotides. The ligated cDNA underwent four PCR rounds using SP2 and nested alpha and beta constant-region primers. An oligonucleotide with the SP2 primer and a 12-nucleotide UMI was ligated to the cDNA 3' end. TCRdb re-derived calls from the UMI-ligation and nested PCR reads in MiXCR, one entry per CDR3 protein. This table holds approximately 80,000 distinct CDR3 sequences, over 8.5% found once. To note about this clonotype: Its target is unknown. The junction does not match germline at one end; this may be a read error.

This clonotype was obtained from a human donor in good health. The specimen sequenced was naive CD8+ T cells from blood.

The CDR3 DNA is TGCGACAGCAGCTTGGCCCACAATCAGCCCCAGCATTTT. The encoded protein is CDSSLAHNQPQHF. The chain links TRBV5-1 to TRBJ1-5; the D is unclear. Germline V gene data show CDR1 as SGHRS and CDR2 as YFSETQ. This CDR3 region has 13 residues.